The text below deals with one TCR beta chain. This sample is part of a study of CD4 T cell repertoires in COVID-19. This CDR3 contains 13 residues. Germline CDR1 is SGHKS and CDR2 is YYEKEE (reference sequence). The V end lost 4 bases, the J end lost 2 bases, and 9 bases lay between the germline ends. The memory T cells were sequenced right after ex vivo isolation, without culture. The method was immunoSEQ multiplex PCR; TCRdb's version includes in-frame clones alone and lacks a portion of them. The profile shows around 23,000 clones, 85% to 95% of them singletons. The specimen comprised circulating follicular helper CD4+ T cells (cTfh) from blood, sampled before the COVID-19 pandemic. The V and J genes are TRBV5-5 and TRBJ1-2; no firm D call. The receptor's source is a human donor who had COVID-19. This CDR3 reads CASSPRENYGYTF. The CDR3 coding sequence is TGTGCCAGCAGCCCTCGAGAAAACTATGGCTACACCTTC.